These 5 T cell receptor beta chains share one sample of origin, sequenced in a study of graft-versus-host responses after intestinal transplantation. Here immunoSEQ multiplex PCR was the method, and the copy in TCRdb shows in-frame clones only, minus some. Among about 18,000 clones, approximately 40% were seen once, and the ten largest hold about 0.9%. Material: alloreactive CD4+ T cells from a mixed lymphocyte reaction culture, obtained before intestinal transplant. Described subset: CFSE-low proliferating T cells sorted from roughly 6-day pre-transplant mixed lymphocyte reaction (GvH or HvG direction). The source is a human patient who received an intestinal transplant.

This clone has only a few counts. This chain uses TRBV25-1 with TRBJ2-3, with a tentative D call TRBD2 (6 bases). The CDR3 runs 14 residues. Trimming pared 9 bases from V and 4 bases from J, leaving 17 bases between. Germline lookup yields CDR1 MGHDK and CDR2 SYGVNS. CDR3 DNA: TGTGCCAGTGAGAAGGCGGGGTATTCAGATACGCAGTATTTT. As protein: CASEKAGYSDTQYF.

This rearrangement joins TRBV27 to TRBJ2-7; D gene uncertain. This CDR3 is built from 10 residues. Germline V CDR1 and CDR2: MNHEY, SMNVEV (reference sequence). Trimming removed 9 bases from V and 7 bases from J, with 10 bases in between. CDR3 nucleotide sequence: TGTGCCAGGACCACACAGGAGCAGTACTTC. Translating gives CARTTQEQYF.

This clone was counted only a few times. This chain links TRBV11-3 with TRBJ2-1; D may be TRBD1 (5 bases). V dropped 3 bases and J dropped 0 bases, with 9 bases sitting between them. CDR1 is SGHNT and CDR2 is YENEEA in the germline V gene. The CDR3 is 15 residues long. The CDR3 DNA follows: TGTGCCAGCAGCTTGCAGGGATCCTCCTACAATGAGCAGTTCTTC. As protein: CASSLQGSSYNEQFF.

The sample holds one count of this clone. CDR3 loop: CASSPPQGAQYF. The CDR3 DNA is TGTGCCAGCTCACCACCCCAAGGGGCCCAGTACTTC. The chain links TRBV18 to TRBJ2-5; D may be TRBD1 (5 bases). Trimming left V 0 bases short and J 9 bases short, with 8 bases between. CDR1 and CDR2 from the germline V gene are KGHSH and LQKENI. The CDR3 is 12 residues long.

The chain combines TRBV10-2 with TRBJ1-1, with D maybe TRBD1 (6 bases). The V gene's germline CDR1 is WSHSY and CDR2 SAAADI. V was shortened by 8 bases and J by 0 bases, with 25 bases between the two germline ends. The CDR3 spans 18 residues. This CDR3 is CASLGGQSPSNMNTEAFF. As DNA, the CDR3 is TGCGCCAGCTTGGGTGGACAGTCCCCGAGCAACATGAACACTGAAGCTTTCTTT.